The 27 T cell receptor beta chains below all came from one sample that was sequenced in a study of T cells in Graves' hyperthyroidism and ophthalmopathy. Amplified regions were TCR beta CDR3 sequences from RNA transcripts. An initial round of RT-PCR targeting the TCR CDR3 relied on the HTBI primer set. In TCRdb, the multiplex PCR reads were re-called with MiXCR into one record per CDR3 protein. The table lists about 360,000 distinct CDR3 sequences, under 15% of them singletons. The specimen was blood. The receptors derive from a young woman with Graves' hyperthyroidism.

The V call is TRBV2, the J call TRBJ2-2, with a tentative D call TRBD1 (6 bases). CDR1 is SNHLY, CDR2 FYNNEI, per germline. Trimming pared 7 bases from V and 2 bases from J, leaving 17 bases between. This CDR3 has 16 residues. The CDR3 protein is CASIYIGQHNTGELFF. DNA for the CDR3: TGTGCCAGCATATATATAGGACAGCATAACACCGGGGAGCTGTTTTTT.

This clonotype occurred many times. The chain is built from TRBV7-9 and TRBJ1-5; maybe TRBD1 (6 bases). The CDR3 covers 15 residues. Looked up from germline, CDR1 is SEHNR and CDR2 is FQNEAQ (reference sequence). V lost 4 bases and J lost 0, with 10 bases in between. The CDR3 reads CASSSDSYSNQPQHF. The CDR3 DNA reads TGTGCCAGCAGCTCGGACAGCTATAGCAATCAGCCCCAGCATTTT.

This clonotype has a count of ten or more. The chain couples TRBV24-1 to TRBJ1-5; D may be TRBD1 (6 bases). Germline V lookup: CDR1 KGHDR, CDR2 SFDVKD. The V end was cut by 5 bases, the J end by 7 bases, with 14 bases between. This CDR3 has 14 residues. The CDR3 sequence: CATSATGFSQPQHF. The CDR3 coding sequence is TGTGCCACCAGTGCCACAGGGTTCAGCCAGCCCCAGCATTTT.

A note on this clonotype: A read error may be the cause here, since a much bigger clone is one base away. V is TRBV25-1 and J is TRBJ1-1; no definite D call. The germline V gene encodes CDR1 MGHDK and CDR2 SYGVNS. The CDR3 totals 12 residues. With 6 bases removed from V and 4 bases from J, the gap between germline ends came to 9 bases. The CDR3 protein is CASSQMGTEAFF. The CDR3 nucleotides are TGTGCCAGCAGCCAAATGGGCACTGAAGCTTTCTTT.

CDR3: CASSPRTANRLPDTQYF. The CDR3 nucleotides are TGTGCCAGCTCACCCCGGACAGCCAACAGACTCCCAGATACGCAGTATTTT. V is TRBV18 and J is TRBJ2-3; TRBD1 might be the D (6 bases). Germline lookup yields CDR1 KGHSH and CDR2 LQKENI. V was pared by 3 bases and J by 4 bases, with 20 bases between. CDR3 length equals 17 residues. Variable domain in full (rest from reference TRBV18 and TRBJ2-3): NAGVMQNPRHLVRRRGQEARLRCSPMKGHSHVYWYRQLPEEGLKFMVYLQKENIIDESGMPKERFSAEFPKEGPSILRIQQVVRGDSAAYFCASSPRTANRLPDTQYFGPGTRLTVL.

There are many counts of this clonotype. V and J are TRBV20-1 and TRBJ2-2; 10 nucleotides align to TRBD2. Per germline, CDR1 DFQATT and CDR2 SNEGSKA (reference sequence). The CDR3 length is 14 residues. With 4 bases clipped from V and 5 bases from J, the junction kept 4 bases outside the gene matches. CDR3 loop: CSAIAGGRTGELFF. CDR3 bases: TGCAGTGCTATAGCGGGAGGAAGAACCGGGGAGCTGTTTTTT.

This clonotype was counted ten times or more. V usage is TRBV24-1 and J usage is TRBJ1-5; D not resolved. Trimming cost V 0 bases and J 9 bases, with 11 bases left between them. The germline V gene encodes CDR1 KGHDR and CDR2 SFDVKD. There are 14 residues in the CDR3. Here the CDR3 DNA reads TGTGCCACCAGTGATTTGACCGTCGCGGGGCCCCAGCATTTT. It encodes CATSDLTVAGPQHF.

At least ten counts were recorded for this clonotype. The chain joins TRBV20-1 to TRBJ2-1; 10 nucleotides align to TRBD1. J gave up 4 bases and V 3 bases, and 12 bases lay outside the gene matches. CDR3 length equals 17 residues. Germline V lookup: CDR1 DFQATT, CDR2 SNEGSKA (reference sequence). CDR3 sequence reads: CSASKIDWDRGYNEQFF. The CDR3 nucleotides are TGCAGTGCTAGTAAGATAGATTGGGACAGGGGATACAATGAGCAGTTCTTC.

This rearrangement joins TRBV27 to TRBJ2-6, with D possibly TRBD2 on 6 matching bases. The germline V and J ends were trimmed by 6 bases and 2 bases, with 11 bases remaining between them. CDR3 length: 15 residues. Germline lookup yields CDR1 MNHEY and CDR2 SMNVEV (reference sequence). In DNA, the CDR3 is TGTGCCAGCAGCATCGGGGGTACTGGGGCCAACGTCCTGACTTTC. Protein product: CASSIGGTGANVLTF.

This clonotype has ten or more counts. V gene TRBV20-1 combines with J gene TRBJ2-1; D is possibly TRBD2 (6 bases). The CDR3 length is 15 residues. V lost 6 bases to trimming and J lost 3 bases, with 18 bases between them. CDR1 DFQATT and CDR2 SNEGSKA come from the germline V gene (reference sequence). The CDR3 region has the DNA TGCAGTGCGTACGACTTGGAGGGGTTCTACAATGAGCAGTTCTTC. Residues: CSAYDLEGFYNEQFF.

This clonotype was recorded a few times. The chain recombines TRBV3-1 with TRBJ1-2; TRBD1 might be the D (5 bases). V was pared by 5 bases and J by 8 bases, with 15 bases between. There are 13 residues in the CDR3. The germline CDR1 and CDR2 sequences are LGHDT and YNNKEL (reference sequence). CDR3 sequence: CASSFAGREGYTF. In DNA form, the CDR3 reads TGTGCCAGCAGCTTTGCGGGGCGGGAGGGCTACACCTTC.

This sequence joins TRBV6-2 or TRBV6-3 and TRBJ1-5; D is unresolved. The germline gives CDR1 MNHEY, CDR2 SVGEGT. The CDR3 runs 13 residues. Trimming removed 2 bases at V and 6 bases at J, with 8 bases between. The DNA of the CDR3 is TGTGCCAGCAGTTACCCCCCCGGTCAGCCCCAGCATTTT. Its protein is CASSYPPGQPQHF.

This clonotype has more than one count but fewer than ten. The V call is TRBV9, the J call TRBJ2-6, with TRBD2 as a possible D gene (5 bases). Germline values: CDR1 SGDLS, CDR2 YYNGEE. The CDR3 contains 14 residues. Trimming took off 3 bases at V and 2 bases at J, with 6 bases between the two ends. CDR3 amino acids: CASSGLTGANVLTF. CDR3 nucleotide sequence: TGTGCCAGCAGCGGACTAACTGGGGCCAACGTCCTGACTTTC.

The table lists this clonotype with many counts. The V call is TRBV28, the J call TRBJ2-7; the match to TRBD2 covers 9 bases. After removal of 4 bases from V and 0 bases from J, the junction contained 7 bases not matched to a gene. The V gene's germline CDR1 is MDHEN and CDR2 SYDVKM. The CDR3 has 16 amino acids. The CDR3 reads CASSSPRLAVSYEQYF. The CDR3 nucleotides read TGTGCCAGCAGTTCTCCCCGACTAGCGGTCTCCTACGAGCAGTACTTC. Filled out from reference TRBV28 and TRBJ2-7, the complete variable domain reads DVKVTQSSRYLVKRTGEKVFLECVQDMDHENMFWYRQDPGLGLRLIYFSYDVKMKEKGDIPEGYSVSREKKERFSLILESASTNQTSMYLCASSSPRLAVSYEQYFGPGTRLTVT.

This clonotype was detected only a few times. This chain links TRBV20-1 with TRBJ2-5; D tentatively reads TRBD1 or TRBD2 (6 bases each). Germline V CDR1 and CDR2: DFQATT, SNEGSKA (reference sequence). Trimming took 3 bases from V and 4 from J, leaving 24 bases between them. The length of the CDR3 is 17 residues. The CDR3 nucleotides read TGCAGTGCTAGTGGGGCCCCGGGGACGAAGGGGGGAGAGACCCAGTACTTC. It specifies CSASGAPGTKGGETQYF.

This clonotype was counted between two and nine times. This chain uses TRBV6-5 with TRBJ2-3; 16 bases agree with TRBD2. Losses at the gene ends were 4 bases for V and 4 bases for J; bases not matched to a gene: 5. The CDR3 contains 17 residues. Germline CDR1 MNHEY, CDR2 SVGAGI. The CDR3 DNA reads TGTGCCAGCAGTTCCGGGACTAGCGGGGGGGCCGCAGATACGCAGTATTTT. Translation gives CASSSGTSGGAADTQYF.

This clonotype was seen just once. The CDR3 DNA reads TGTGCCAGCGGGTATAGGGCCAACGTCCTGACTTTC. As protein: CASGYRANVLTF. The chain carries TRBV27 and TRBJ2-6; no definite D call. V lost 8 bases, J lost 5 bases, and 7 bases lay in between. Germline V gives CDR1 MNHEY, CDR2 SMNVEV (reference sequence). The CDR3 is made up of 12 amino acids.

This clonotype was detected many times. The V and J genes are TRBV9 and TRBJ2-7, with 7 bases fitting TRBD2. Germline-derived CDR1 and CDR2 are SGDLS and YYNGEE. Germline trimming cut 3 bases from V and 2 bases from J; bases unmatched to any gene: 11. The CDR3 spans 16 residues. The CDR3 reads CASSGHGLRETYEQYF. The CDR3 nucleotides read TGTGCCAGCAGCGGTCATGGTCTGCGGGAGACCTACGAGCAGTACTTC.

This clonotype was detected ten times or more. The chain joins TRBV6-5 to TRBJ1-1; TRBD1 agrees at 7 bases. CDR3 length equals 15 residues. Germline values: CDR1 MNHEY, CDR2 SVGAGI. Trimming at V came to 2 bases and at J to 0 bases, leaving 3 bases not matched to a gene. The CDR3 region is CASSYGQGVNTEAFF. The CDR3 coding sequence is TGTGCCAGCAGTTACGGCCAGGGGGTGAACACTGAAGCTTTCTTT.

This clonotype was observed at least ten times. J is TRBJ2-3 and V is TRBV7-9, with D unclear. CDR1 is SEHNR and CDR2 is FQNEAQ in the germline V gene (reference sequence). Trimming shortened V by 4 bases and J by 0 bases, and 11 bases separated the two germline ends. CDR3 length: 15 amino acids. CDR3 region: CASSSDGPSTDTQYF. As DNA, the CDR3 is TGTGCCAGCAGCTCGGACGGACCTAGCACAGATACGCAGTATTTT.

This clonotype was counted many times. The V gene is TRBV2, the J gene TRBJ1-1; D is unclear. Per the germline V gene, CDR1 is SNHLY and CDR2 is FYNNEI. Trimming shortened V by 1 base and J by 5 bases, and 8 bases separated the two germline ends. The CDR3 spans 13 residues. This CDR3 reads CASSEEVQTEAFF. Written as DNA, the CDR3 is TGTGCCAGCAGTGAAGAAGTCCAGACTGAAGCTTTCTTT.

This clonotype was seen repeatedly, ten times or more. This sequence joins TRBV29-1 and TRBJ2-3; D is possibly TRBD2 (5 bases). Per germline, CDR1 SQVTM and CDR2 ANQGSEA. The V gene lost 4 bases and the J gene lost 0 bases, with 14 bases spanning the gap. There are 15 residues in the CDR3. CDR3 nucleotides: TGCAGCGTTGGGGAGCGCACGACTAGCACAGATACGCAGTATTTT. This codes for CSVGERTTSTDTQYF.

This clonotype has at least ten counts. This rearrangement joins TRBV5-1 to TRBJ2-1, with 8 positions matching TRBD2. This CDR3 has 17 residues. V was clipped by 0 bases and J by 4 bases; unmatched bases: 9. Germline V gene lookup returns CDR1 SGHRS and CDR2 YFSETQ. CDR3 nucleotide sequence: TGCGCCAGCAGCTTGGTGGCGGGGGGCCACCCTTACAATGAGCAGTTCTTC. Translation gives CASSLVAGGHPYNEQFF.

This clonotype was observed many times. The chain uses TRBV20-1 and TRBJ2-7; D may be TRBD1 or TRBD2 (5 bases each). CDR1 and CDR2 (germline): DFQATT, SNEGSKA (reference sequence). Trimming pared 0 bases from V and 4 bases from J, leaving 16 bases between. This CDR3 is 15 amino acids long. CDR3 bases: TGCAGTGCTAGAGATTCCGGGAAAGGACAATACGAGCAGTACTTC. This sequence encodes CSARDSGKGQYEQYF.

Notes on this clonotype: Relative to the germline gene, one junction end is altered; a read error may explain this. This sequence joins TRBV7-7 and TRBJ2-1; possibly TRBD1 or TRBD2 for D (5 bases each). Germline V gene sequence: CDR1 SSHAT, CDR2 FNYEAQ (reference sequence). There are 15 residues in the CDR3. The CDR3 sequence: CASSLAIGTGNEQFF. The CDR3 bases are TGTGCTAGCAGCTTAGCGATCGGGACCGGTAATGAGCAGTTCTTC.

The chain carries TRBV4-1 and TRBJ2-2; D uncertain. The CDR3 extends over 16 amino acids. Germline-derived CDR1 and CDR2 are MGHRA and YSYEKL. The germline V and J ends were trimmed by 0 bases and 4 bases, with 12 bases remaining between them. CDR3 in amino acids: CASSQEGRTGTGELFF. For the CDR3, the DNA is TGCGCCAGCAGCCAAGAGGGAAGGACGGGCACCGGGGAGCTGTTTTTT.

V usage is TRBV5-1 and J usage is TRBJ1-1; the match to TRBD1 covers 7 bases. The trim removed 6 bases at V and 4 bases at J, leaving 6 bases unmatched. Germline CDR1 SGHRS, CDR2 YFSETQ. The CDR3 totals 13 residues. In DNA form, the CDR3 reads TGCGCCAGCAACTCAGGGGGAACCACTGAAGCTTTCTTT. This gives the protein CASNSGGTTEAFF.